These 22 T cell receptor beta chains were all obtained from the same sample, sequenced in a study of patients and donors after allogeneic stem cell transplantation. MiXCR, applied by TCRdb to the RT-PCR reads, yields one record per CDR3 protein. The table records over 400,000 distinct CDR3 sequences, roughly 16% of them present only once. Sequenced input: blood, either unsorted or a sorted T cell fraction (not recorded which). These receptors all stem from a human donor who was either an allogeneic HSCT recipient or a stem cell or donor lymphocyte infusion donor (not recorded which). It is not recorded whose cells these are; they may come from a transplant donor.

Concerning this clonotype itself: A much larger clone lies a single base off, so this may be a read error. This chain uses TRBV5-1 with TRBJ2-1; D gene uncertain. Germline assignment: CDR1 SGHRS and CDR2 YFSETQ. This CDR3 is built from 15 residues. The CDR3 region is CASSLSGLSYNDQFF. For the CDR3, the DNA is TGCGCCAGCAGCTTATCTGGCCTTTCCTACAATGACCAGTTCTTC.

The sample holds a few counts of this clonotype. The chain is built from TRBV20-1 and TRBJ2-1; D is undetermined. The CDR3 extends over 13 amino acids. Trimming left V 2 bases short and J 9 bases short, with 14 bases between. Germline CDR1 DFQATT, CDR2 SNEGSKA (reference sequence). The CDR3 DNA follows: TGCAGTGCTAGAAAGGGCAAGTGGGGTGAGCAGTTCTTC. Residues: CSARKGKWGEQFF.

In this sample, this clonotype turned up a few times. This chain links TRBV20-1 with TRBJ2-7; TRBD1 matches 8 bases. CDR1 and CDR2 from the germline V gene are DFQATT and SNEGSKA (reference sequence). The CDR3 runs to 14 residues. Trimming cost V 5 bases and J 0 bases; bases outside gene matches: 6. The CDR3 sequence is CSAATGTGSYEQYF. The CDR3 DNA is TGCAGTGCTGCAACCGGGACAGGCTCCTACGAGCAGTACTTC.

J is TRBJ2-2 and V is TRBV21-1. TRBV21-1 is a documented pseudogene. The CDR3 loop spans 15 amino acids. The CDR3 coding sequence is TGTGCCAGCAGCAAAGCGCCTCAGAACACCGGGGAGCTGTTTTTT. It specifies CASSKAPQNTGELFF.

This sequence joins TRBV20-1 and TRBJ1-2; 7 bases are shared with TRBD1. Losses at the gene ends were 6 bases for V and 8 bases for J; bases not matched to a gene: 12. Germline V gene data show CDR1 as DFQATT and CDR2 as SNEGSKA (reference sequence). CDR3 size: 13 residues. The CDR3 DNA reads as TGCAGTGCCACCCCAGGGGGAGTTGGCGGCTACACCTTC. It codes for CSATPGGVGGYTF.

The rearrangement joins TRBV29-1 to TRBJ2-7, with 11 bases aligning to TRBD2. The junction had 12 bases not matched to a gene; V was cut back by 6 bases and J by 5 bases. Germline values: CDR1 SQVTM, CDR2 ANQGSEA. This CDR3 is built from 15 residues. CDR3 bases: TGCAGCGTGAGGCTAGCGGGAGGACAGTATCACGAGCAGTACTTC. Translated, it gives CSVRLAGGQYHEQYF.

The table lists this clonotype with a few counts. This chain joins TRBV4-1 and TRBJ2-7; 8 nucleotides align to TRBD1. CDR3 size: 15 residues. CDR1 MGHRA and CDR2 YSYEKL come from the germline V gene. Losses at the gene ends were 7 bases for V and 0 bases for J; bases not matched to a gene: 8. The CDR3 is CASTRSQGASYEQYF. The CDR3 nucleotides read TGCGCCAGCACACGGTCGCAGGGGGCCTCCTACGAGCAGTACTTC.

This clonotype was observed a few times. The chain recombines TRBV12-3 or TRBV12-4 with TRBJ1-5, with 7 bases that match TRBD1. The CDR3 is made up of 15 amino acids. The J segment lost 7 bases and the V segment lost 5 bases, leaving 11 bases of the junction unmatched. CDR3 in amino acids: CASSPGAGGGQPQHF. CDR3 coding DNA: TGTGCCAGCAGTCCGGGGGCAGGGGGGGGGCAGCCCCAGCATTTT.

The sample holds a few counts of this clonotype. The chain is built from TRBV6-1 and TRBJ2-3; 8 positions match TRBD1. This CDR3 has 15 amino acids. Germline V gene lookup returns CDR1 MNHNS and CDR2 SASEGT. The trim removed 5 bases at V and 3 bases at J, leaving 7 bases unmatched. The CDR3 bases are TGTGCCAGCAGTCCTTGGACAGGGAGAACAGATACGCAGTATTTT. Its protein product is CASSPWTGRTDTQYF.

This clonotype turned up a few times. V usage is TRBV20-1 and J usage is TRBJ2-3; D remains ambiguous. V lost 0 bases and J lost 6, with 10 bases in between. Per the germline V gene, CDR1 is DFQATT and CDR2 is SNEGSKA (reference sequence). This CDR3 comprises 13 residues. CDR3 protein: CSARDQSRDTQYF. The CDR3 coding sequence is TGCAGTGCTAGAGATCAGAGCAGGGATACGCAGTATTTT.

The chain is built from TRBV20-1 and TRBJ2-5, with D hard to call. V gave up 6 bases and J gave up 4 bases, with 15 bases separating them. This CDR3 spans 13 amino acids. Germline CDR1 DFQATT, CDR2 SNEGSKA (reference sequence). The CDR3 DNA follows: TGCAGTGCACTCCTAGGTGTCAGAGAGACCCAGTACTTC. This translates into CSALLGVRETQYF.

The gene calls are TRBV3-1 and TRBJ2-7; 12 nucleotides match TRBD2. The CDR3 is 15 amino acids. The V gene end was trimmed by 4 bases and the J gene end by 5 bases; junction bases not matched to a gene: 6. Germline V gene sequence: CDR1 LGHDT, CDR2 YNNKEL (reference sequence). The chain's CDR3 is CASSLTSGRFHEQYF. The CDR3 DNA is TGTGCCAGCAGCCTCACTAGCGGGAGGTTCCACGAGCAGTACTTC.

This clonotype was picked up a small number of times. This chain links TRBV4-2 with TRBJ2-7, with 9 nucleotides matching TRBD1. CDR1 and CDR2 from the germline V gene are LGHNA and YNFKEQ. The CDR3 consists of 15 residues. After removal of 2 bases from V and 4 bases from J, the junction contained 6 bases not matched to a gene. The CDR3 sequence: CASSQQDRGGYEQYF. CDR3 DNA: TGTGCCAGCAGCCAACAGGACAGGGGCGGGTACGAGCAGTACTTC.

In this sample, this clonotype turned up a few times. V is TRBV4-3 and J is TRBJ2-3; no firm D call. Trimming removed 1 base at V and 1 base at J, with 12 bases between. This CDR3 is 16 amino acids long. CDR1 LGHNA and CDR2 YSLEER come from the germline V gene. The CDR3 loop is CASSQVTRGGTDTQYF. As DNA, the CDR3 is TGCGCCAGCAGCCAAGTGACCCGTGGGGGCACAGATACGCAGTATTTT.

This clonotype was picked up a small number of times. J is TRBJ2-3 and V is TRBV7-2, with TRBD1 identical over 7 bases. The CDR3 runs 14 residues. Germline V gene sequence: CDR1 SGHTA, CDR2 FQGNSA. With 5 bases clipped from V and 2 bases from J, the junction kept 4 bases outside the gene matches. The CDR3 nucleotides read TGTGCCAGCAGCCAAGACAGGGTCACAGATACGCAGTATTTT. As protein: CASSQDRVTDTQYF. Together with reference TRBV7-2 and TRBJ2-3, the CDR3 gives the full variable domain: GAGVSQSPSNKVTEKGKDVELRCDPISGHTALYWYRQSLGQGLEFLIYFQGNSAPDKSGLPSDRFSAERTGGSVSTLTIQRTQQEDSAVYLCASSQDRVTDTQYFGPGTRLTVL.

V gene TRBV10-3 combines with J gene TRBJ2-5; D might be TRBD1 (6 bases). V shed 6 bases and J shed 2 bases, with 22 bases lying between them. The germline V gene encodes CDR1 ENHRY and CDR2 SYGVKD. This CDR3 is 17 amino acids long. The CDR3, as DNA: TGTGCCATCAGCCAAACAGGGTCTTTCATCGGGCAAGAGACCCAGTACTTC. Translated: CAISQTGSFIGQETQYF.

The genes are TRBV20-1 and TRBJ2-3; 12 bases are a match to TRBD2. V shed 6 bases and J 0 bases; nucleotides not matched to a gene: 10. The CDR3 sequence is 17 residues long. Germline CDR1 reads DFQATT; CDR2 reads SNEGSKA (reference sequence). For the CDR3, the DNA is TGCAGTGCCCCCGGACTAGCGGGGCGTCGTAGCACAGATACGCAGTATTTT. Translated, it gives CSAPGLAGRRSTDTQYF.

This clonotype showed up many times. The chain recombines TRBV12-3 or TRBV12-4 with TRBJ1-2; D is unclear. Trimming pared 6 bases from V and 0 bases from J, leaving 14 bases between. The CDR3 extends over 15 amino acids. The CDR3 DNA sequence: TGTGCCAGCAGACGAGCCGGGCGAACTAACTATGGCTACACCTTC. Protein product: CASRRAGRTNYGYTF.

This sequence joins TRBV20-1 and TRBJ1-3, with D tentatively TRBD1 (6 bases). Trimming removed 0 bases at V and 2 bases at J, with 11 bases between. CDR3 length: 15 amino acids. Germline lookup yields CDR1 DFQATT and CDR2 SNEGSKA (reference sequence). In nucleotides, the CDR3 is TGCAGTGCTAGAGAACCCAGGGGAGCTGGAAACACCATATATTTT. Translating gives CSAREPRGAGNTIYF.

This chain joins TRBV10-3 and TRBJ2-7, with 8 positions matching TRBD2. There are 15 residues in the CDR3. Looked up from germline, CDR1 is ENHRY and CDR2 is SYGVKD. The V segment lost 4 bases and the J segment 6 bases; nucleotides outside the gene matches: 11. CDR3 coding DNA: TGTGCCATCAGTGCACTAGCGGAGTCGCTCGTCGAGCAGTACTTC. Translating it yields CAISALAESLVEQYF.

This clonotype was seen a few times. The gene calls are TRBV6-1 and TRBJ2-1; 10 bases are a match to TRBD2. With 0 bases clipped from V and 13 bases from J, the junction kept 9 bases outside the gene matches. This CDR3 has 15 amino acids. Germline V lookup: CDR1 MNHNS, CDR2 SASEGT. The CDR3 DNA sequence: TGTGCCAGCAGTGAAGCTGGGGTAGCGGGAGGCAAACAGTTCTTC. Translation: CASSEAGVAGGKQFF.

The sample holds a few counts of this clonotype. V is TRBV7-2 and J is TRBJ2-7; D not resolved. There are 13 residues in the CDR3. Germline CDR1 reads SGHTA; CDR2 reads FQGNSA. Trimming cost V 5 bases and J 5 bases, with 13 bases left between them. The CDR3 sequence is CASSPTYLNEQYF. Written as DNA, the CDR3 is TGTGCCAGCAGCCCTACCTACTTGAACGAGCAGTACTTC.